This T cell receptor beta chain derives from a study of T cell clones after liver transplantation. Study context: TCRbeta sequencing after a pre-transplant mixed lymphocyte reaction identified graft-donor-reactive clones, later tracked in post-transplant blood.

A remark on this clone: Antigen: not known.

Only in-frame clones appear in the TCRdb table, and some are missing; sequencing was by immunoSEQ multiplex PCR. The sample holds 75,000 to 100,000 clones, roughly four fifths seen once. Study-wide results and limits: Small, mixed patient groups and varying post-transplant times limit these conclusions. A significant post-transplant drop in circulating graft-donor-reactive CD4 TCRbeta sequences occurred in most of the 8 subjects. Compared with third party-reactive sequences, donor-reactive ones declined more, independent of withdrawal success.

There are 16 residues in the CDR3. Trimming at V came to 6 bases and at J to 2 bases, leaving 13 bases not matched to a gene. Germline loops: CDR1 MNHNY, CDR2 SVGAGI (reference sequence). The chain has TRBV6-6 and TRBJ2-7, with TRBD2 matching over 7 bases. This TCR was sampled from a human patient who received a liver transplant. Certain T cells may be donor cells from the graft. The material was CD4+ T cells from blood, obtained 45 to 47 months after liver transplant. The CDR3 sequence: CASSPQDRRGTYEQYF. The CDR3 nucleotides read TGTGCCAGCAGCCCCCAGGATAGGCGGGGGACCTACGAGCAGTACTTC.